These T cell receptor beta chains were read from a single sample in a study of shared clonotypes between healthy human individuals. The repertoire was sequenced with immunoSEQ multiplex PCR; TCRdb's copy has only in-frame clones and lacks some. The data hold 2 million to 2.5 million clones, with roughly 93% observed a single time. The specimen sequenced was naive CD4+ T cells from PBMCs. The receptors were sampled from a man aged 18 to 35 in good health. Some clones in this sample may be carry-over from other donors' samples. The CDR3 runs from the conserved cysteine through the conserved F or W. D genes are given only for firm matches. Clone sizes are given selectively: once, few, many, or a class where the clone is expanded.

cdr3_aa: CASSRDPKAYEQYF
cdr3_nt: TGTGCCAGCAGCCGGGATCCTAAGGCCTACGAGCAGTACTTC
clone_size: -
j_call: TRBJ2-7
d_call: -
v_call: TRBV7-2
cdr3_length: 14

cdr3_aa: CASSSGQGTYNEQFF
cdr3_nt: TGCGCCAGCAGCTCCGGACAGGGCACTTACAATGAGCAGTTCTTC
clone_size: -
j_call: TRBJ2-1
d_call: TRBD1
v_call: TRBV5-1
cdr3_length: 15

cdr3_aa: CASSLGQGATDTQYF
cdr3_nt: TGTGCCAGCAGCTTAGGACAGGGGGCGACAGATACGCAGTATTTT
clone_size: -
j_call: TRBJ2-3
d_call: TRBD1
v_call: TRBV11-2
cdr3_length: 15

cdr3_aa: CASRGGLAGETQYF
cdr3_nt: TGTGCCAGCAGGGGGGGACTAGCGGGAGAGACCCAGTACTTC
clone_size: -
j_call: TRBJ2-5
d_call: TRBD2
v_call: TRBV2
cdr3_length: 14

cdr3_aa: CASSLGGANTGELFF
cdr3_nt: TGTGCCAGCAGCTTGGGCGGCGCGAACACCGGGGAGCTGTTTTTT
clone_size: -
j_call: TRBJ2-2
d_call: -
v_call: TRBV5-6
cdr3_length: 15

cdr3_aa: CASSIEGSRVVAKNIQYF
cdr3_nt: TGTGCCAGTAGTATTGAGGGCAGTCGGGTAGTAGCCAAAAACATTCAGTACTTC
clone_size: -
j_call: TRBJ2-4
d_call: -
v_call: TRBV19
cdr3_length: 18

cdr3_aa: CASSLTAAPSYEQYF
cdr3_nt: TGCGCCAGCAGCTTAACAGCGGCACCTTCCTACGAGCAGTACTTC
clone_size: -
j_call: TRBJ2-7
d_call: -
v_call: TRBV5-1
cdr3_length: 15

cdr3_aa: CASTSRTGTANTEAFF
cdr3_nt: TGTGCCAGCACTTCAAGAACCGGGACAGCGAACACTGAAGCTTTCTTT
clone_size: -
j_call: TRBJ1-1
d_call: TRBD1
v_call: TRBV27
cdr3_length: 16

cdr3_aa: CASSVDRDTQYF
cdr3_nt: TGTGCCAGCAGCGTCGACAGGGATACGCAGTATTTT
clone_size: -
j_call: TRBJ2-3
d_call: -
v_call: TRBV9
cdr3_length: 12

cdr3_aa: CASSISSGGPLWPQHF
cdr3_nt: TGTGCCAGTAGTATCAGCTCGGGGGGCCCCCTTTGGCCCCAGCATTTT
clone_size: -
j_call: TRBJ1-5
d_call: -
v_call: TRBV19
cdr3_length: 16

cdr3_aa: CASSAQTSHANTGELFF
cdr3_nt: TGTGCCAGCAGCGCCCAGACGTCTCACGCGAACACCGGGGAGCTGTTTTTT
clone_size: once
j_call: TRBJ2-2
d_call: -
v_call: TRBV9
cdr3_length: 17

cdr3_aa: CASSPTWSGGSGSYEQYF
cdr3_nt: TGTGCCAGCAGCCCCACATGGTCGGGCGGGAGCGGCTCCTACGAGCAGTACTTC
clone_size: -
j_call: TRBJ2-7
d_call: TRBD2
v_call: TRBV9
cdr3_length: 18

cdr3_aa: CASRSRDRVPDTQYF
cdr3_nt: TGTGCCAGCAGATCGCGGGACAGGGTACCAGATACGCAGTATTTT
clone_size: -
j_call: TRBJ2-3
d_call: TRBD1
v_call: TRBV11-1
cdr3_length: 15

cdr3_aa: CASSPGAYEQYF
cdr3_nt: TGCGCCAGCTCCCCCGGTGCCTACGAGCAGTACTTC
clone_size: -
j_call: TRBJ2-7
d_call: -
v_call: TRBV5-1
cdr3_length: 12

cdr3_aa: CASSPRDGGYGYTF
cdr3_nt: TGTGCCAGCAGTCCCCGGGACGGGGGTTATGGCTACACCTTC
clone_size: -
j_call: TRBJ1-2
d_call: -
v_call: TRBV27
cdr3_length: 14

cdr3_aa: CASSPEKGTDSIRTDTQYF
cdr3_nt: TGCGCCAGCAGCCCCGAGAAGGGGACGGACAGTATAAGGACAGATACGCAGTATTTT
clone_size: -
j_call: TRBJ2-3
d_call: -
v_call: TRBV4-1
cdr3_length: 19

cdr3_aa: CASSPGTGQYEQYF
cdr3_nt: TGTGCCAGCAGTCCCGGGACAGGGCAGTACGAGCAGTACTTC
clone_size: -
j_call: TRBJ2-7
d_call: TRBD1
v_call: TRBV5-5
cdr3_length: 14

cdr3_aa: CASSPNEETQYF
cdr3_nt: TGTGCCAGCTCCCCCAATGAGGAGACCCAGTACTTC
clone_size: -
j_call: TRBJ2-5
d_call: -
v_call: TRBV18
cdr3_length: 12

cdr3_aa: CSVRRTSGSHNEQFF
cdr3_nt: TGCAGCGTTAGGAGAACTAGCGGGAGCCACAATGAGCAGTTCTTC
clone_size: -
j_call: TRBJ2-1
d_call: TRBD2
v_call: TRBV29-1
cdr3_length: 15

cdr3_aa: CASSLNRGSEQFF
cdr3_nt: TGTGCCAGCAGCTTAAATCGCGGGAGTGAGCAGTTCTTC
clone_size: -
j_call: TRBJ2-1
d_call: TRBD2
v_call: TRBV11-3
cdr3_length: 13

cdr3_aa: CASSLVPDTHTDTQYF
cdr3_nt: TGCGCCAGCAGCCTCGTCCCGGACACCCACACAGATACGCAGTATTTT
clone_size: -
j_call: TRBJ2-3
d_call: -
v_call: TRBV5-1
cdr3_length: 16

cdr3_aa: CATSRDKLGDHYEQYF
cdr3_nt: TGTGCCACCAGCAGAGATAAGTTGGGGGATCACTACGAGCAGTACTTC
clone_size: -
j_call: TRBJ2-7
d_call: -
v_call: TRBV15
cdr3_length: 16

cdr3_aa: CASRTTGTGGETQYF
cdr3_nt: TGTGCCAGCAGAACTACCGGGACAGGGGGCGAGACCCAGTACTTC
clone_size: -
j_call: TRBJ2-5
d_call: TRBD1
v_call: TRBV6-5
cdr3_length: 15

cdr3_aa: CASSILAGTDTQYF
cdr3_nt: TGTGCCAGTAGTATCCTAGCGGGCACAGATACGCAGTATTTT
clone_size: -
j_call: TRBJ2-3
d_call: TRBD2
v_call: TRBV19
cdr3_length: 14

cdr3_aa: CASSSEGTSGRSYTYNEQFF
cdr3_nt: TGTGCCAGCAGTTCAGAAGGGACTAGCGGGCGCTCCTATACCTACAATGAGCAGTTCTTC
clone_size: -
j_call: TRBJ2-1
d_call: TRBD2
v_call: TRBV27
cdr3_length: 20

cdr3_aa: CASSVGSYPYEQYF
cdr3_nt: TGTGCCAGCAGCGTAGGAAGTTACCCCTACGAGCAGTACTTC
clone_size: -
j_call: TRBJ2-7
d_call: -
v_call: TRBV9
cdr3_length: 14

cdr3_aa: CASSILANSNQPQHF
cdr3_nt: TGTGCCAGTAGTATCTTGGCAAATAGCAATCAGCCCCAGCATTTT
clone_size: -
j_call: TRBJ1-5
d_call: -
v_call: TRBV19
cdr3_length: 15

cdr3_aa: CASSHKTVAKNIQYF
cdr3_nt: TGCGCCAGCAGCCATAAAACAGTAGCCAAAAACATTCAGTACTTC
clone_size: -
j_call: TRBJ2-4
d_call: -
v_call: TRBV4-3
cdr3_length: 15

cdr3_aa: CASEAGDYGYTF
cdr3_nt: TGTGCCAGCGAGGCGGGGGACTATGGCTACACCTTC
clone_size: -
j_call: TRBJ1-2
d_call: -
v_call: TRBV18
cdr3_length: 12

cdr3_aa: CASSRLAGPNEQFF
cdr3_nt: TGTGCCAGCTCTCGGCTAGCGGGACCCAATGAGCAGTTCTTC
clone_size: once
j_call: TRBJ2-1
d_call: TRBD2
v_call: TRBV13
cdr3_length: 14

cdr3_aa: CASSIQGYEQFF
cdr3_nt: TGTGCCAGCAGTATACAGGGTTATGAGCAGTTCTTC
clone_size: -
j_call: TRBJ2-1
d_call: -
v_call: TRBV6-1
cdr3_length: 12

cdr3_aa: CASSIGWGATNEKLFF
cdr3_nt: TGTGCCAGTAGTATCGGTTGGGGCGCAACTAATGAAAAACTGTTTTTT
clone_size: once
j_call: TRBJ1-4
d_call: -
v_call: TRBV19
cdr3_length: 16

cdr3_aa: CASSLAGELAPGELFF
cdr3_nt: TGTGCCAGCAGCTTAGCGGGAGAATTGGCCCCCGGGGAGCTGTTTTTT
clone_size: once
j_call: TRBJ2-2
d_call: TRBD2
v_call: TRBV5-4
cdr3_length: 16

cdr3_aa: CASSSPDRGGRYF
cdr3_nt: TGTGCCAGCAGTTCGCCCGACAGGGGTGGACGGTACTTC
clone_size: -
j_call: TRBJ2-7
d_call: TRBD1
v_call: TRBV28
cdr3_length: 13

cdr3_aa: CASSLSSQAYEQYF
cdr3_nt: TGTGCCAGCAGCTTATCCTCCCAGGCTTACGAGCAGTACTTC
clone_size: few
j_call: TRBJ2-7
d_call: -
v_call: TRBV7-9
cdr3_length: 14

cdr3_aa: CASSLGGYADTQYF
cdr3_nt: TGTGCCAGCAGTTTGGGAGGGTACGCAGATACGCAGTATTTT
clone_size: -
j_call: TRBJ2-3
d_call: TRBD2
v_call: TRBV28
cdr3_length: 14

cdr3_aa: CASSSGLAGVYTQYF
cdr3_nt: TGTGCCAGCAGCTCGGGACTAGCGGGAGTGTATACGCAGTATTTT
clone_size: -
j_call: TRBJ2-3
d_call: TRBD2
v_call: TRBV7-2
cdr3_length: 15

cdr3_aa: CAWSLGQGEEKLFF
cdr3_nt: TGTGCCTGGAGTCTGGGACAGGGAGAGGAAAAACTGTTTTTT
clone_size: -
j_call: TRBJ1-4
d_call: TRBD1
v_call: TRBV30
cdr3_length: 14

cdr3_aa: CASSLSARSGNTIYF
cdr3_nt: TGTGCCAGCAGTTTATCAGCTCGCTCTGGAAACACCATATATTTT
clone_size: once
j_call: TRBJ1-3
d_call: -
v_call: TRBV27
cdr3_length: 15

cdr3_aa: CASSFRLEGAFAEAFF
cdr3_nt: TGTGCCAGCAGTTTTCGTTTAGAGGGGGCTTTCGCTGAAGCTTTCTTT
clone_size: -
j_call: TRBJ1-1
d_call: TRBD1
v_call: TRBV27
cdr3_length: 16

cdr3_aa: CASSVKRGAYEQYF
cdr3_nt: TGTGCCAGCAGTGTCAAGCGGGGGGCCTACGAGCAGTACTTC
clone_size: -
j_call: TRBJ2-7
d_call: TRBD2
v_call: TRBV28
cdr3_length: 14

cdr3_aa: CASRSDRGSSYEQYF
cdr3_nt: TGTGCCAGCAGATCCGACAGGGGGAGCTCCTACGAGCAGTACTTC
clone_size: -
j_call: TRBJ2-7
d_call: TRBD1
v_call: TRBV5-4
cdr3_length: 15

cdr3_aa: CASSSLDGGGTEAFF
cdr3_nt: TGTGCCAGCTCATCCTTAGACGGGGGTGGGACTGAAGCTTTCTTT
clone_size: -
j_call: TRBJ1-1
d_call: -
v_call: TRBV18
cdr3_length: 15

cdr3_aa: CASSYLGTDTQYF
cdr3_nt: TGTGCCAGCAGTTACCTGGGGACAGATACGCAGTATTTT
clone_size: -
j_call: TRBJ2-3
d_call: -
v_call: TRBV6-5
cdr3_length: 13

cdr3_aa: CASSLDGGRFSDTQYF
cdr3_nt: TGTGCCAGCAGCTTGGACGGCGGGAGATTCTCAGATACGCAGTATTTT
clone_size: -
j_call: TRBJ2-3
d_call: TRBD2
v_call: TRBV5-6
cdr3_length: 16

cdr3_aa: CASSPPGELFF
cdr3_nt: TGTGCCAGCTCACCACCAGGGGAGCTGTTTTTT
clone_size: -
j_call: TRBJ2-2
d_call: -
v_call: TRBV18
cdr3_length: 11

cdr3_aa: CASSGLGDEQYF
cdr3_nt: TGTGCCAGCAGTGGACTGGGCGACGAGCAGTACTTC
clone_size: -
j_call: TRBJ2-7
d_call: -
v_call: TRBV2
cdr3_length: 12

cdr3_aa: CASRSGSHDSYNEQFF
cdr3_nt: TGTGCCAGCAGGAGCGGGAGCCACGACTCCTACAATGAGCAGTTCTTC
clone_size: -
j_call: TRBJ2-1
d_call: TRBD2
v_call: TRBV7-3
cdr3_length: 16

cdr3_aa: CASSPSPTDIYHQETQYF
cdr3_nt: TGTGCCAGTAGTCCCTCACCCACGGACATATACCATCAAGAGACCCAGTACTTC
clone_size: once
j_call: TRBJ2-5
d_call: -
v_call: TRBV19
cdr3_length: 18

cdr3_aa: CASKSSVYGNTIYF
cdr3_nt: TGTGCCAGCAAGAGTTCTGTATATGGAAACACCATATATTTT
clone_size: -
j_call: TRBJ1-3
d_call: -
v_call: TRBV6-1
cdr3_length: 14

cdr3_aa: CAWSLTGTTEAFF
cdr3_nt: TGTGCCTGGAGTTTAACAGGGACCACTGAAGCTTTCTTT
clone_size: few
j_call: TRBJ1-1
d_call: -
v_call: TRBV30
cdr3_length: 13

cdr3_aa: CASRTTGGGMGNQPQHF
cdr3_nt: TGTGCCAGCAGGACTACAGGGGGCGGGATGGGCAATCAGCCCCAGCATTTT
clone_size: -
j_call: TRBJ1-5
d_call: TRBD1
v_call: TRBV28
cdr3_length: 17

cdr3_aa: CASSVGTWRPQYF
cdr3_nt: TGTGCCAGTAGTGTCGGGACATGGCGGCCCCAGTACTTC
clone_size: once
j_call: TRBJ2-5
d_call: -
v_call: TRBV19
cdr3_length: 13

cdr3_aa: CASSPPQNNEQFF
cdr3_nt: TGTGCCAGCTCACCACCCCAAAACAATGAGCAGTTCTTC
clone_size: -
j_call: TRBJ2-1
d_call: -
v_call: TRBV18
cdr3_length: 13

cdr3_aa: CASSPGTGAIDEQFF
cdr3_nt: TGTGCCAGCTCACCCGGGACAGGGGCTATAGATGAGCAGTTCTTC
clone_size: -
j_call: TRBJ2-1
d_call: TRBD1
v_call: TRBV18
cdr3_length: 15

cdr3_aa: CASSARTGGAGDTQYF
cdr3_nt: TGTGCCAGCAGTGCTAGAACGGGGGGCGCAGGGGATACGCAGTATTTT
clone_size: -
j_call: TRBJ2-3
d_call: -
v_call: TRBV28
cdr3_length: 16

cdr3_aa: CASKGTVMNTEAFF
cdr3_nt: TGTGCCAGCAAAGGCACGGTCATGAACACTGAAGCTTTCTTT
clone_size: -
j_call: TRBJ1-1
d_call: -
v_call: TRBV7-2
cdr3_length: 14

cdr3_aa: CASSLNAALAGSYNEQFF
cdr3_nt: TGTGCCAGCAGCTTAAACGCCGCCCTAGCGGGATCGTACAATGAGCAGTTCTTC
clone_size: -
j_call: TRBJ2-1
d_call: TRBD2
v_call: TRBV7-3
cdr3_length: 18

cdr3_aa: CASSSSTGELFF
cdr3_nt: TGTGCCAGCAGTTCCTCCACCGGGGAGCTGTTTTTT
clone_size: -
j_call: TRBJ2-2
d_call: -
v_call: TRBV6-4
cdr3_length: 12

cdr3_aa: CASSWRAGEGQETQYF
cdr3_nt: TGTGCCAGCAGCTGGAGAGCGGGAGAGGGACAAGAGACCCAGTACTTC
clone_size: -
j_call: TRBJ2-5
d_call: TRBD2
v_call: TRBV5-8
cdr3_length: 16